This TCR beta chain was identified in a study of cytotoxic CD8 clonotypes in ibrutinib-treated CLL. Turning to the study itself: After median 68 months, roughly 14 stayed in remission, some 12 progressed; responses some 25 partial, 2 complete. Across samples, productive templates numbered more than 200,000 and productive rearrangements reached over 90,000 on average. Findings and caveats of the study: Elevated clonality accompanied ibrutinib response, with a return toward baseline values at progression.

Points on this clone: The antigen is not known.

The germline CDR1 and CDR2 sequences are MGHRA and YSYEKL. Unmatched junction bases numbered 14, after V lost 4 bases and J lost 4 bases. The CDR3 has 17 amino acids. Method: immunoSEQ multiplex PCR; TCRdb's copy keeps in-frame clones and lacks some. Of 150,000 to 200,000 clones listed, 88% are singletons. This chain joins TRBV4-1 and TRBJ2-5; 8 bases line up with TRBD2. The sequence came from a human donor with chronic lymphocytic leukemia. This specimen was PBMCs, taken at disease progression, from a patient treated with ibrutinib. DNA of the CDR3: TGCGCCAGCAGCCGTGTCCAACTCGGGAGGGTCGGAGAGACCCAGTACTTC. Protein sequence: CASSRVQLGRVGETQYF.